A selection of T cell receptor beta chains follows, all from one sample in a study of T cell responses to AZD1222 COVID-19 vaccine. Only in-frame clones appear in the TCRdb table, and some are missing; sequencing was by immunoSEQ multiplex PCR. The data hold some 130,000 clones, with about 90% observed a single time. This specimen consisted of peripheral blood, obtained 28 days after the second AZD1222 dose. The receptors were sampled from an adult who received the AZD1222 COVID-19 vaccine. CDR3s include the opening cysteine and the closing phenylalanine or tryptophan. The D gene is left open where the match is weak. Some rows have no size entry. The others give once, few or many, or a class for an expanded clone.

v_gene	j_gene	abundance	d_gene	CDR3aa	CDR3nt
TRBV25-1	TRBJ2-1	-	-	CASTWLGRVSYNEQFF	TGTGCCAGCACCTGGTTGGGTCGAGTGTCCTACAATGAGCAGTTCTTC
TRBV28	TRBJ1-2	-	-	CASRRDGNYGYTF	TGTGCCAGCAGACGGGACGGGAACTATGGCTACACCTTC
TRBV15	TRBJ1-5	-	TRBD1	CATSLTGVANQPQHF	TGTGCCACCAGCCTAACAGGGGTAGCAAATCAGCCCCAGCATTTT
TRBV18	TRBJ2-7	once	-	CASSPDSSYEQYF	TGTGCCAGCTCACCAGACAGCTCCTACGAGCAGTACTTC
TRBV14	TRBJ1-3	few	-	CASSQAFKGNTIYF	TGTGCCAGCAGCCAAGCTTTTAAAGGAAACACCATATATTTT
TRBV4-3	TRBJ1-2	-	-	CASSQDSGGVGGYTF	TGCGCCAGCAGCCAAGATAGCGGAGGGGTAGGCGGCTACACCTTC
TRBV25-1	TRBJ1-5	-	-	CASSGGPSNQPQHF	TGTGCCAGCAGTGGAGGGCCAAGCAATCAGCCCCAGCATTTT
TRBV7-6	TRBJ2-7	-	TRBD2	CASSSRYRGGRSDEQYF	TGTGCCAGCAGCTCAAGATACCGGGGCGGGAGAAGCGACGAGCAGTACTTC
TRBV6-5	TRBJ1-4	-	-	CASSYSGLGEKLFF	TGTGCCAGCAGTTATTCTGGGCTGGGCGAAAAACTGTTTTTT
TRBV2	TRBJ2-2	-	-	CAMGGTNTGELFF	TGTGCCATGGGGGGGACAAACACCGGGGAGCTGTTTTTT
TRBV28	TRBJ2-3	-	-	CASSLSGNTDTQYF	TGTGCCAGCAGTTTAAGCGGTAATACAGATACGCAGTATTTT
TRBV30	TRBJ1-1	-	-	CAWSRFGGNTEAFF	TGTGCCTGGAGTCGATTCGGGGGTAACACTGAAGCTTTCTTT
TRBV7-9	TRBJ1-6	-	-	CASSLLGGPENSPLHF	TGTGCCAGCAGCCTCCTCGGGGGGCCTGAGAATTCACCCCTCCACTTT
TRBV5-1	TRBJ2-3	-	-	CASSWGSLDTQYF	TGCGCCAGCAGCTGGGGGAGTTTAGATACGCAGTATTTT
TRBV7-9	TRBJ1-3	-	-	CASSNQGSSGNTIYF	TGTGCCAGCAGTAACCAAGGGAGCTCTGGAAACACCATATATTTT
TRBV24-1	TRBJ2-3	once	TRBD2	CAISGRLLGTDTQYF	TGTGCCATTAGCGGGAGGTTGCTCGGCACAGATACGCAGTATTTT
TRBV5-8	TRBJ1-5	-	-	CASSRDGYQPQHF	TGTGCCAGCAGTCGCGACGGATATCAGCCCCAGCATTTT
TRBV14	TRBJ2-1	once	-	CASSQETGREQFF	TGTGCCAGCAGCCAAGAAACGGGCCGCGAGCAGTTCTTC
TRBV27	TRBJ1-3	-	-	CASSITGLSGNTIYF	TGTGCCAGCAGTATAACAGGGCTCTCTGGAAACACCATATATTTT
TRBV7-9	TRBJ2-1	once	-	CASSFGGTVAYNEQFF	TGTGCCAGCAGCTTCGGGGGGACAGTAGCCTACAATGAGCAGTTCTTC
TRBV18	TRBJ2-1	-	-	CASSPWDSYNEQFF	TGTGCCAGCTCGCCCTGGGACTCCTACAATGAGCAGTTCTTC
TRBV7-9	TRBJ1-2	-	-	CASRFTEGINGYTF	TGTGCCAGCAGATTTACCGAGGGGATAAATGGCTACACCTTC
TRBV6-2/TRBV6-3	TRBJ2-7	-	TRBD1	CASSRDSYEQYF	TGTGCCAGCAGCAGGGACAGCTACGAGCAGTACTTC
TRBV3-1/TRBV3-2	TRBJ1-4	few	TRBD1	CASSPGQGGKLFF	TGTGCCAGCAGCCCTGGGCAGGGGGGAAAACTGTTTTTT
TRBV5-8	TRBJ2-5	-	TRBD1	CASSSGTGQGAGETQYF	TGTGCCAGCAGCTCTGGGACGGGACAGGGGGCCGGGGAGACCCAGTACTTC